What follows describes a single T cell receptor beta chain. The germline CDR1 and CDR2 sequences are DFQATT and SNEGSKA (reference sequence). V dropped 6 bases and J dropped 5 bases, with 16 bases sitting between them. This CDR3 contains 13 residues. Sample-barcoded 5' priming and a J-beta primer mix drove a second PCR of about 6 to 12 cycles. Every single cDNA molecule received a tag from a template-switch adaptor with 12 random nucleotides. A single record per CDR3 protein comes from TCRdb applying MiXCR to the 5' RACE reads. The sample yields 800,000 to 950,000 distinct CDR3 sequences, roughly 35% seen once. These data come from a study of blood T cells in healthy people across ages.

The chain carries TRBV20-1 and TRBJ1-1; D is perhaps TRBD1 (5 bases). Sequenced: blood. The receptor was derived from a man younger than 30 in good health. The CDR3 here is CSAPLTGETEAFF. The DNA for the CDR3 is TGCAGTGCCCCCCTGACGGGGGAGACTGAAGCTTTCTTT.